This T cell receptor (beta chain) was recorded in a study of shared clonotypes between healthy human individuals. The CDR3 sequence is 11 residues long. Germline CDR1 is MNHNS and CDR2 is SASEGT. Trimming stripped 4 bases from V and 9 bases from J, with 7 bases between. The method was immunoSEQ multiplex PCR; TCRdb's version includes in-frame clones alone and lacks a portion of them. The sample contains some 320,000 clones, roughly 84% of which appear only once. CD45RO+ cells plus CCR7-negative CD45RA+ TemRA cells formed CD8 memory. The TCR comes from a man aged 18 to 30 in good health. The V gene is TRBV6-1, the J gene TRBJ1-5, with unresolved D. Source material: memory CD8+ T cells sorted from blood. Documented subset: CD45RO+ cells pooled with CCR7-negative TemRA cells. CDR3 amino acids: CASSGRGPQHF. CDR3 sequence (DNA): TGTGCCAGCAGTGGGAGAGGGCCCCAGCATTTT.